This TCR beta chain is from a study of spatial heterogeneity in lung cancer. Trimming removed 3 bases at V and 3 bases at J, with 18 bases between. Germline V gene data show CDR1 as KGHSH and CDR2 as LQKENI. The CDR3 is made up of 18 amino acids. TCRdb used MiXCR to reprocess the 5' RACE reads, holding one entry per CDR3 protein. This table has 40,000 to 50,000 distinct CDR3 sequences, over 9.5% appearing once. Described time point: blood at routine non-recurrence follow-up after resection. The gene calls are TRBV18 and TRBJ2-6; a possible D gene is TRBD2 (6 bases). This receptor was obtained from a female donor with early-stage non-small cell lung cancer. Sequenced material: PBMCs, taken at follow-up. The CDR3 DNA sequence: TGTGCCAGCTCACCCGCTGGGACTGGAATACGTGGGGCCAACGTCCTGACTTTC. It yields the protein CASSPAGTGIRGANVLTF.